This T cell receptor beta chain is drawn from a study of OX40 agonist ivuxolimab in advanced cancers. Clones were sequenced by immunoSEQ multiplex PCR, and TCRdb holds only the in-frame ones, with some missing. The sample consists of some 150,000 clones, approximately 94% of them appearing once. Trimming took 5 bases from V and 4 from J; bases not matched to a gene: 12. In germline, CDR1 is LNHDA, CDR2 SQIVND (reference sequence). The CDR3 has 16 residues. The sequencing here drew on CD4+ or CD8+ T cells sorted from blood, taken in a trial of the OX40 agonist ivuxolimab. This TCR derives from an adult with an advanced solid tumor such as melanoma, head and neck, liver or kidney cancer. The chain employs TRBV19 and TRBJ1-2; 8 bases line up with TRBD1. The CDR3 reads CASSARDRRESYGYTF. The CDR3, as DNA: TGTGCCAGTAGTGCCCGGGACAGGCGAGAGTCCTATGGCTACACCTTC.